In its sample, the clone carrying this T cell receptor (beta chain) was seen a few times. TCR beta CDR3 amplification used RNA transcripts. HTBI primers primed a first-round RT-PCR, and a second-round multiplex PCR followed. TCRdb re-analysed the multiplex PCR reads in MiXCR, keeping a single row per CDR3 protein. The top ten clones hold 20% to 30% of a sample with 30,000 to 50,000 distinct CDR3 sequences, 50% of them seen once. V shed 7 bases and J 6 bases; nucleotides not matched to a gene: 6. The CDR3 covers 13 residues. Germline CDR1 SNHLY, CDR2 FYNNEI. This sample is part of a study of Graves' ophthalmopathy and Graves' hyperthyroidism.

The source of this sequence is an adult woman with stable Graves' hyperthyroidism. The sample taken for sequencing was peripheral blood. The V gene is TRBV2, the J gene TRBJ1-5; 7 nucleotides agree with TRBD1. In DNA form, the CDR3 reads TGTGCCAGCATTAGGGGGCCAGGTCAGCCCCAGCATTTT. It codes for CASIRGPGQPQHF. The full variable domain, completed using reference TRBV2 and TRBJ1-5, is EPEVTQTPSHQVTQMGQEVILRCVPISNHLYFYWYRQILGQKVEFLVSFYNNEISEKSEIFDDQFSVERPDGSNFTLKIRSTKLEDSAMYFCASIRGPGQPQHFGDGTRLSIL.